This TCR beta chain comes out of a study of monozygotic twins with cystic fibrosis. Looking at the study overall: Libraries were built from around 3 micrograms of fragmented DNA using roughly 14 PCR cycles. Study-wide findings and caveats: The repertoire was suggested to be naive-dominated, clonality median around 0.0095. Co-twins had the most similar V usage for 13 of 16 pairs, J for 8.

This clone turned up a few times. Its antigen is currently unknown. V lost 1 base to trimming and J lost 6 bases, with 9 bases between them. Germline loops: CDR1 LGHNA, CDR2 YSLEER. The CDR3 sequence is 13 residues long. TCRdb's table, derived via immunoSEQ multiplex PCR, lists solely in-frame clones and lacks some. This sample has around 34,000 clones; more than 55% occur once, and the top ten carry around 0.8%. The sample consisted of blood. The chain has TRBV4-3 and TRBJ1-1; D may be TRBD1 (5 bases). This receptor was obtained from a girl between 5 and 17 years old with cystic fibrosis. The CDR3 DNA follows: TGCGCCAGCAGCCAAGGGGGGGGACCTGAAGCTTTCTTT. It is translated as CASSQGGGPEAFF.